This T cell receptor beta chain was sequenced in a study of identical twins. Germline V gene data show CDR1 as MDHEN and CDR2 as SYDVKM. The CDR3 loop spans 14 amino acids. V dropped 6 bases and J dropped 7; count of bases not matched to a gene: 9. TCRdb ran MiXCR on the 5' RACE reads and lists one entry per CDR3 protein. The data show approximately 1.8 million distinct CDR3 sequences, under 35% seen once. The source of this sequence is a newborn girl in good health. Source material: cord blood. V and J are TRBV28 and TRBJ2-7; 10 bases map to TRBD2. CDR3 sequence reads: CASSRGLAGVEQYF. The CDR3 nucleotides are TGTGCCAGCAGCCGTGGGCTAGCGGGAGTAGAGCAGTACTTC.